This T cell receptor beta chain comes out of a study of technical replicates of blood from a few donors. Germline assignment: CDR1 SNHLY and CDR2 FYNNEI. V dropped 5 bases and J dropped 0; count of bases not matched to a gene: 3. CDR3 size: 15 residues. TCRdb's copy holds only in-frame clones and misses some; the assay was immunoSEQ multiplex PCR. The data show roughly 15,000 clones, with around 80% seen just once and about an eighth held by the top ten. The receptor comes from a human donor in good health. The specimen sequenced was PBMCs. The V call is TRBV2, the J call TRBJ2-2; TRBD1 aligns across 7 bases. The CDR3, as DNA: TGTGCCAGCAGTCGGGACAGCGCGAACACCGGGGAGCTGTTTTTT. Translated, it gives CASSRDSANTGELFF. The whole variable domain, remainder taken from reference TRBV2 and TRBJ2-2, is EPEVTQTPSHQVTQMGQEVILRCVPISNHLYFYWYRQILGQKVEFLVSFYNNEISEKSEIFDDQFSVERPDGSNFTLKIRSTKLEDSAMYFCASSRDSANTGELFFGEGSRLTVL.